This T cell receptor beta chain is from a study of T cell changes during pregnancy in multiple sclerosis. TCRdb's table, derived via immunoSEQ multiplex PCR, lists solely in-frame clones and lacks some. Among about 69,000 clones listed, 80% to 95% were seen once. V lost 7 bases, J lost 7 bases, and 4 bases stayed unmatched. The CDR3 is 12 amino acids. From germline, CDR1 is LNHDA and CDR2 SQIVND (reference sequence). The chain links TRBV19 to TRBJ2-1; 7 bases match TRBD2. Sequencing was performed on peripheral blood, taken in the third trimester of pregnancy. The receptor was derived from a female donor in good health, enrolled as a control in a pregnancy study. The DNA of the CDR3 is TGTGCCAGTACTAGCGGCCTTAATGAGCAGTTCTTC. Translated: CASTSGLNEQFF.